Shown below are 24 T cell receptor beta chains from a single sample sequenced in a study of patients and donors after allogeneic stem cell transplantation (TCRdb year 2020). The library came from RT-PCR. The sequencing machine was a NextSeq 550. TCRdb cleaned the public reads at Q25 with fastp, built clones with MiXCR and kept in-frame beta chains. Rows matching on CDR3 protein sequence are summarized as one entry with the most common DNA and genes. The sample profile shows roughly 190,000 distinct CDR3 sequences; roughly 40% of them were found once. The top ten clonotypes cover about 35% of the sample. The sequencing sample was made of blood, either unsorted or a sorted T cell fraction (not recorded which). All receptors derive from a human donor who was either an allogeneic HSCT recipient or a stem cell or donor lymphocyte infusion donor (not recorded which). It is not recorded whose cells these are; they may come from a transplant donor.

The chain uses TRBV6-5 and TRBJ2-3, with TRBD2 identical over 11 bases. Germline V gene data show CDR1 as MNHEY and CDR2 as SVGAGI. This CDR3 region has 15 residues. The ends lost 7 bases at V and 2 bases at J; junction bases unmatched: 5. CDR3 residues: CASKTGLADTDTQYF. The CDR3 nucleotides are TGTGCCAGCAAAACGGGACTAGCGGACACAGATACGCAGTATTTT.

CDR3 in DNA: TGTGCCAGCAGCTTGTTAGCCAGCCTAAGCTACAATGAGCAGTTCTTC. Translation: CASSLLASLSYNEQFF. V and J are TRBV7-9 and TRBJ2-1; D remains ambiguous. Per germline, CDR1 SEHNR and CDR2 FQNEAQ (reference sequence). V dropped 3 bases and J dropped 3 bases, with 15 bases sitting between them. This CDR3 is built from 16 residues.

This clonotype was found a few times. J is TRBJ2-3 and V is TRBV29-1; 10 nucleotides line up with TRBD2. Germline V gives CDR1 SQVTM, CDR2 ANQGSEA. After removal of 3 bases from V and 2 bases from J, the junction contained 8 bases not matched to a gene. The CDR3 contains 16 residues. CDR3 in amino acids: CSVEGASGSYTDTQYF. The CDR3 bases are TGCAGCGTTGAGGGCGCTAGCGGGAGTTACACAGATACGCAGTATTTT.

There are many counts of this clonotype. The chain employs TRBV6-5 and TRBJ1-1; TRBD1 is a possible D gene (5 bases). The CDR3 loop spans 14 amino acids. V was clipped by 4 bases and J by 3 bases, with 12 bases between them. Germline V CDR1 and CDR2: MNHEY, SVGAGI. Here the CDR3 reads CASSFWGGDTEAFF. CDR3 bases: TGTGCCAGCAGTTTTTGGGGAGGGGACACTGAAGCTTTCTTT.

The V and J genes are TRBV11-2 and TRBJ2-5; tentative D call: TRBD2 (5 bases). The CDR3 covers 11 residues. Germline CDR1 reads SGHAT; CDR2 reads FQNNGV. The V gene lost 5 bases and the J gene lost 8 bases, with 9 bases spanning the gap. CDR3: CASSPGITQYF. CDR3 DNA: TGTGCCAGCAGCCCGGGGATTACCCAGTACTTC. Full variable domain (outside the CDR3, taken from reference TRBV11-2 and TRBJ2-5): EAGVAQSPRYKIIEKRQSVAFWCNPISGHATLYWYQQILGQGPKLLIQFQNNGVVDDSQLPKDRFSAERLKGVDSTLKIQPAKLEDSAVYLCASSPGITQYFGPGTRLLVL.

A few counts support this clonotype. V gene TRBV24-1 combines with J gene TRBJ2-5, with unresolved D. CDR1 KGHDR and CDR2 SFDVKD come from the germline V gene. The V gene lost 9 bases and the J gene lost 7 bases, with 17 bases spanning the gap. This CDR3 contains 13 residues. This CDR3 reads CATSPGSPGTQYF. In DNA, the CDR3 is TGTGCCACCTCACCCGGCTCGCCCGGGACCCAGTACTTC.

This chain links TRBV5-1 with TRBJ1-1; TRBD1 agrees at 7 bases. The CDR3 spans 17 residues. Germline assignment: CDR1 SGHRS and CDR2 YFSETQ. The V and J ends lost 2 bases and 4 bases, in that order; junction bases with no gene match: 14. The DNA of the CDR3 is TGCGCCAGCAGCTTACTTTGGAAGGGAGAGGGGGCCACTGAAGCTTTCTTT. This gives the protein CASSLLWKGEGATEAFF.

This chain connects TRBV4-2 to TRBJ2-1; D unclear. The CDR3 is 12 residues long. Germline CDR1 is LGHNA and CDR2 is YNFKEQ. Trimming cost V 1 base and J 9 bases, with 7 bases left between them. The CDR3 region is CASSQGPGEQFF. The CDR3 coding sequence is TGTGCCAGCAGCCAAGGACCGGGTGAGCAGTTCTTC.

The chain couples TRBV29-1 to TRBJ2-2, with a weak D call TRBD1 (6 bases). Germline V lookup: CDR1 SQVTM, CDR2 ANQGSEA. The V and J ends lost 7 bases and 7 bases respectively, with 10 bases between them. The CDR3 contains 11 residues. The CDR3 nucleotides are TGCAGCGCCAACAGGGACGGGGAGCTGTTTTTT. This gives the protein CSANRDGELFF.

This clonotype came up a few times. V and J are TRBV7-8 and TRBJ1-1; D ambiguous. This CDR3 region has 14 residues. Trimming took off 5 bases at V and 1 base at J, with 11 bases between the two ends. Germline values: CDR1 SGHVS, CDR2 FQNEAQ. The chain's CDR3 is CASSPMAGNTEAFF. CDR3 nucleotides: TGTGCCAGCAGCCCTATGGCAGGGAACACTGAAGCTTTCTTT.

In this sample, this clonotype turned up a few times. J is TRBJ1-2 and V is TRBV21-1; the table names TRBD1, a call not compared with the DNA. TRBV21-1 is listed as a pseudogene. The CDR3 loop spans 13 amino acids. The CDR3 reads CASSKPKGRGYTF. As DNA, the CDR3 is TGTGCCAGCAGCAAACCTAAGGGACGTGGCTACACCTTC.

The rearrangement joins TRBV5-5 to TRBJ2-1; 7 bases are shared with TRBD1. The CDR3 loop spans 17 amino acids. V lost 1 base, J lost 7 bases, and 14 bases stayed unmatched. Germline assignment: CDR1 SGHKS and CDR2 YYEKEE (reference sequence). CDR3 protein: CASSLNLIGGAGNEQFF. The CDR3 region has the DNA TGTGCCAGCAGCTTGAACCTCATAGGGGGCGCGGGTAATGAGCAGTTCTTC. Based on the CDR3 plus reference TRBV5-5 and TRBJ2-1, the full variable domain is DAGVTQSPTHLIKTRGQQVTLRCSPISGHKSVSWYQQVLGQGPQFIFQYYEKEERGRGNFPDRFSARQFPNYSSELNVNALLLGDSALYLCASSLNLIGGAGNEQFFGPGTRLTVL.

This clonotype has just a few counts. The chain uses TRBV7-9 and TRBJ1-4; unclear D gene. CDR1 SEHNR and CDR2 FQNEAQ come from the germline V gene (reference sequence). V was pared by 5 bases and J by 7 bases, with 17 bases between. The CDR3 runs to 15 residues. The CDR3 nucleotides are TGTGCCAGCAGCCCGCGGGAGAGGGCGGCTGAAAAACTGTTTTTT. Translating it yields CASSPRERAAEKLFF.

This clonotype came up a few times. V usage is TRBV2 and J usage is TRBJ1-2; tentatively, D is TRBD1 (6 bases). CDR3 length: 12 amino acids. In germline, CDR1 is SNHLY, CDR2 FYNNEI. The V gene lost 8 bases and the J gene lost 10 bases, with 17 bases spanning the gap. CDR3 region: CASLNEGGDYTF. CDR3 DNA: TGTGCCAGCCTCAACGAGGGGGGCGACTACACCTTC. Variable domain in full (rest from reference TRBV2 and TRBJ1-2): EPEVTQTPSHQVTQMGQEVILRCVPISNHLYFYWYRQILGQKVEFLVSFYNNEISEKSEIFDDQFSVERPDGSNFTLKIRSTKLEDSAMYFCASLNEGGDYTFGSGTRLTVV.

This chain uses TRBV3-1 with TRBJ1-2; possibly TRBD1 for D (5 bases). Germline V gene sequence: CDR1 LGHDT, CDR2 YNNKEL (reference sequence). CDR3 length: 17 amino acids. Trimming took off 3 bases at V and 4 bases at J, with 21 bases between the two ends. CDR3 DNA: TGTGCCAGCAGCCATAACAAGGGGCCCTACTCTCCCTATGGCTACACCTTC. It codes for CASSHNKGPYSPYGYTF. The full variable domain, its missing parts supplied by reference TRBV3-1 and TRBJ1-2, is DTAVSQTPKYLVTQMGNDKSIKCEQNLGHDTMYWYKQDSKKFLKIMFSYNNKELIINETVPNRFSPKSPDKAHLNLHINSLELGDSAVYFCASSHNKGPYSPYGYTFGSGTRLTVV.

In its sample, this clonotype was seen a few times. J is TRBJ1-2 and V is TRBV29-1; TRBD1 agrees at 11 bases. In germline, CDR1 is SQVTM, CDR2 ANQGSEA. Trimming cost V 1 base and J 3 bases; bases outside gene matches: 7. The CDR3 has 16 amino acids. This chain's CDR3 is CSVEGTGGASHYGYTF. In DNA, the CDR3 is TGCAGCGTTGAAGGGACAGGGGGCGCATCGCACTATGGCTACACCTTC.

This clonotype was detected once. V is TRBV12-3 or TRBV12-4 and J is TRBJ2-1; TRBD1 aligns across 10 bases. V shed 1 base, J shed 9 bases, and the junction held 6 bases outside the gene matches. CDR3 size: 15 residues. As DNA, the CDR3 is TGTGCCAGCAGTTTAGGACAGGGGGCCTTTGGTGAGCAGTTCTTC. Amino acid sequence: CASSLGQGAFGEQFF.

The chain combines TRBV12-3 or TRBV12-4 with TRBJ2-3; D might be TRBD2 (6 bases). The CDR3 totals 14 residues. Trimming removed 3 bases from V and 5 bases from J, with 12 bases in between. CDR3 in amino acids: CASSFTGVEDTQYF. The CDR3 DNA reads as TGTGCCAGCAGTTTCACGGGGGTTGAAGATACGCAGTATTTT.

The V and J genes are TRBV11-2 and TRBJ2-1; D not certain. The CDR3 consists of 14 residues. The germline CDR1 and CDR2 sequences are SGHAT and FQNNGV. V was pared by 4 bases and J by 0 bases, with 7 bases between. The chain's CDR3 is CASSSQSSYNEQFF. DNA for the CDR3: TGTGCCAGCAGCTCTCAAAGCTCCTACAATGAGCAGTTCTTC.

CDR3 in amino acids: CASSPLTGRSGANVLTF. CDR3 DNA sequence: TGTGCCAGCAGTCCGCTGACAGGTCGATCTGGGGCCAACGTCCTGACTTTC. The chain has TRBV27 and TRBJ2-6; D possibly corresponds to TRBD1 (6 bases). This CDR3 is 17 amino acids long. The V end was cut by 5 bases, the J end by 1 base, with 15 bases between. Germline V lookup: CDR1 MNHEY, CDR2 SMNVEV (reference sequence).

The rearrangement uses TRBV6-6 and TRBJ2-3; possibly TRBD2 for D (5 bases). This CDR3 comprises 16 residues. Germline values: CDR1 MNHNY, CDR2 SVGAGI (reference sequence). The V and J ends lost 4 bases and 1 base respectively, with 15 bases between them. The CDR3 loop is CASSWLATGGTDTQYF. CDR3 nucleotides: TGTGCCAGCAGTTGGTTAGCGACCGGGGGCACAGATACGCAGTATTTT.

The chain is built from TRBV12-3 or TRBV12-4 and TRBJ1-2; D uncertain. V was trimmed by 3 bases and J by 5 bases, leaving 13 bases between them. This CDR3 comprises 14 residues. The CDR3 DNA reads as TGTGCCAGCAGTTTTTCTGGGCGTCAATATGGCTACACCTTC. It yields the protein CASSFSGRQYGYTF.

Written as DNA, the CDR3 is TGCAGTGCTCTTATAGCGAGAGGTTATAATTCACCCCTCCACTTT. It codes for CSALIARGYNSPLHF. The genes are TRBV20-1 and TRBJ1-6, with D hard to call. The CDR3 extends over 15 amino acids. V lost 5 bases, J lost 4 bases, and 15 bases lay in between. CDR1 is DFQATT, CDR2 SNEGSKA, per germline (reference sequence).

CDR3 protein: CASSQGLSYEQYF. CDR3 coding DNA: TGCGCCAGCAGCCAAGGATTGTCCTACGAGCAGTACTTC. The chain uses TRBV4-3 and TRBJ2-7; D not certain. The CDR3 consists of 13 residues. Trimming left V 1 base short and J 1 base short, with 5 bases between. Germline loops: CDR1 LGHNA, CDR2 YSLEER.